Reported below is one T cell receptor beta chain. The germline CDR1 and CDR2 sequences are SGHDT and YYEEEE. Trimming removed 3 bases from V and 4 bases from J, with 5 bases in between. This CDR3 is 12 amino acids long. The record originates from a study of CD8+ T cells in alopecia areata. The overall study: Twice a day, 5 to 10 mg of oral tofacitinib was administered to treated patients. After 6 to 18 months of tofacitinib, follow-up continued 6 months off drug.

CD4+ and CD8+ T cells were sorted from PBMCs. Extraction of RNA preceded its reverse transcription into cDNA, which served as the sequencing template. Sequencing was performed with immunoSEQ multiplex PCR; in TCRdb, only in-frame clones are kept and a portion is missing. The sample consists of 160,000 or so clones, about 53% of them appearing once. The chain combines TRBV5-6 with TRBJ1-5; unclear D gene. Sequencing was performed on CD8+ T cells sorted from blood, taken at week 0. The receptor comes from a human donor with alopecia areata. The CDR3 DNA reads TGTGCCAGCAGCTGGGAAAATCAGCCCCAGCATTTT. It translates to CASSWENQPQHF.